Listed below are T cell receptor beta chains from one sample, sequenced in a study of T cell repertoires in cytomegalovirus infection. Each CDR3 protein is one row after TCRdb ran MiXCR on the reads. The repertoire has almost 300,000 distinct CDR3 sequences, about 8.8% of them found once; the top ten carry approximately 2.4%. The sample taken for sequencing was PBMCs. The receptors were sampled from a human donor in good health (CMV status not recorded). Some clones in this sample may be carry-over from other donors' samples. Each CDR3 is given without its conserved first and last residue. A D gene is named only where the DNA matches it firmly.

v_call	j_call	d_call	cdr3_aa
TRBV7-2	TRBJ2-1	TRBD1	ASSVGTGASYEQF
TRBV5-1	TRBJ1-1	.	ASSLTGMNTEAF
TRBV12-3/TRBV12-4	TRBJ2-6	.	ASSNPYSGANVLT
TRBV12-3/TRBV12-4	TRBJ2-1	.	ASSLHSYNEQF
TRBV5-1	TRBJ1-1	TRBD1	ASSYDRGPTEAF
TRBV12-3/TRBV12-4	TRBJ2-5	TRBD1	ASSPRTGEETQY
TRBV28	TRBJ1-5	.	ASSWTLSNQPQH
TRBV20-1	TRBJ2-1	TRBD2	SARGVASGDNEQF
TRBV20-1	TRBJ1-5	.	SARDRVISNQPQH
TRBV28	TRBJ1-5	.	ASSWDSNQPQH
TRBV6-1	TRBJ2-2	.	ASSSLQGFSGELF
TRBV7-2	TRBJ1-6	.	ASSFPGKRNSPLH
TRBV20-1	TRBJ1-4	.	SARIGIDEKLF
TRBV20-1	TRBJ1-1	TRBD1	SARDRGNTEAF
TRBV25-1	TRBJ1-1	.	ASSDGVPEAF
TRBV29-1	TRBJ2-1	.	SVDDRTRSLEQF
TRBV7-2	TRBJ2-1	TRBD2	ASSIRRGTSGANEQF